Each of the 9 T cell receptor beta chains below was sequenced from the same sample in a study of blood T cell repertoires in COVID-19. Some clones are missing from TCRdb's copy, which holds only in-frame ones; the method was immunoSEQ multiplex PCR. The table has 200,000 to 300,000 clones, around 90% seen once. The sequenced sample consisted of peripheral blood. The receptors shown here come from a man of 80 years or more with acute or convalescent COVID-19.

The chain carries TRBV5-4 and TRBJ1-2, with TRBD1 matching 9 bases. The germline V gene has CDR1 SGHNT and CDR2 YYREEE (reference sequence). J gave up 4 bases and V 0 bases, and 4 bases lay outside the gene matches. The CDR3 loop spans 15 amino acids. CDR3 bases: TGTGCCAGCAGCTTGGGCGGGACAGGGATCTATGGCTACACCTTC. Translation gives CASSLGGTGIYGYTF.

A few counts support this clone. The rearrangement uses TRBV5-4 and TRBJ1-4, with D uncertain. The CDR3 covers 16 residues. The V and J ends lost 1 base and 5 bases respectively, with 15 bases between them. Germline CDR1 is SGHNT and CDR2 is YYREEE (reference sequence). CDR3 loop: CASSLSPGKANEKLFF. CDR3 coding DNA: TGTGCCAGCAGCTTGTCGCCGGGGAAGGCGAATGAAAAACTGTTTTTT.

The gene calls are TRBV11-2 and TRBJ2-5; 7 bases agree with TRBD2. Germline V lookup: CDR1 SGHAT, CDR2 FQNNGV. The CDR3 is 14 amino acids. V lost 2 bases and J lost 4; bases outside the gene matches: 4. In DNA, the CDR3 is TGTGCCAGCAGCTTAAGGTGGGAGGGAGAGACCCAGTACTTC. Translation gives CASSLRWEGETQYF.

CDR3: CASSPDRGSYNEQFF. CDR3 in DNA: TGTGCCAGCAGTCCGGACAGGGGCTCCTACAATGAGCAGTTCTTC. The chain couples TRBV6-2 or TRBV6-3 to TRBJ2-1; 9 bases fit TRBD1. From germline, CDR1 is MNHEY and CDR2 SVGEGT. The CDR3 is 15 residues long. V was clipped by 5 bases and J by 0 bases; unmatched bases: 2.

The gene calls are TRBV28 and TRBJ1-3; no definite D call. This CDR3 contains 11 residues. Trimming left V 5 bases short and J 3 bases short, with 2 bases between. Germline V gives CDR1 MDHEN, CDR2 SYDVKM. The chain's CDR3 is CASSLGNTIYF. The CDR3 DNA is TGTGCCAGCAGTCTTGGAAACACCATATATTTT.

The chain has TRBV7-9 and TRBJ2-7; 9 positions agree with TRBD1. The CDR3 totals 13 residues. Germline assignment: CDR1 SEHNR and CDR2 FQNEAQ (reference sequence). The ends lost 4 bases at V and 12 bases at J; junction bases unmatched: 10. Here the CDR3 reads CASSSHAGTGWYF. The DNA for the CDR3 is TGTGCCAGCAGCTCTCACGCCGGGACAGGGTGGTACTTC.

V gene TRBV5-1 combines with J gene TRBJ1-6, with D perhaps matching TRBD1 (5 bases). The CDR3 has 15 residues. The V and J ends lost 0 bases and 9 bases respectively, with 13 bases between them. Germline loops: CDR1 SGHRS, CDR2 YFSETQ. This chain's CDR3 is CASSLAGGSGSPLHF. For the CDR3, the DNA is TGCGCCAGCAGCTTGGCCGGGGGGAGCGGTTCACCCCTCCACTTT.

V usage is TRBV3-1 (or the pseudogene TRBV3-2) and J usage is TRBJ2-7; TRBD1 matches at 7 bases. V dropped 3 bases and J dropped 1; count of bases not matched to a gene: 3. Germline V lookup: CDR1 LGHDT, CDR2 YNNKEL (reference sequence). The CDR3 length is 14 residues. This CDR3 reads CASSQDRFSYEQYF. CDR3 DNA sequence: TGTGCCAGCAGCCAGGACAGGTTTTCCTACGAGCAGTACTTC.

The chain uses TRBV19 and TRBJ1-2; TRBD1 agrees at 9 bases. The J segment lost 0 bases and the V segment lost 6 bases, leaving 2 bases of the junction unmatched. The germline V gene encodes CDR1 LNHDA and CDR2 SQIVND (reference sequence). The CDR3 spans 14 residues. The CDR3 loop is CASRDRGSNYGYTF. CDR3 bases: TGTGCCAGTAGGGACAGGGGTTCTAACTATGGCTACACCTTC.